What follows are 29 T cell receptor beta chains derived from one specimen sequenced in a study of cytomegalovirus exposure and HLA in healthy donors. With 60 Vbeta and 13 Jbeta primers, the PCR was carried out. Repertoires were generated with immunoSEQ multiplex PCR, while TCRdb's copy carries only in-frame clones and drops some. The sample has under 200,000 clones; roughly 80% are singletons. Sequencing input: PBMCs. These receptor sequences come from a woman aged 18-35 years in good health and CMV-seronegative.

The chain combines TRBV27 with TRBJ1-2, with 8 bases fitting TRBD1. The CDR3 is 19 residues long. Germline values: CDR1 MNHEY, CDR2 SMNVEV (reference sequence). With 0 bases clipped from V and 4 bases from J, the junction kept 16 bases outside the gene matches. The CDR3 nucleotides are TGTGCCAGCAGTTTATCTCCGGACAGGGAGGGTGGGAGAGGCTATGGCTACACCTTC. It codes for CASSLSPDREGGRGYGYTF.

This sequence joins TRBV4-3 and TRBJ2-1; the match to TRBD2 covers 8 bases. J was trimmed by 4 bases and V by 1 base; bases with no gene match: 6. The length of the CDR3 is 16 residues. Per germline, CDR1 LGHNA and CDR2 YSLEER. CDR3: CASSQATSGVYNEQFF. The CDR3 DNA is TGCGCCAGCAGCCAAGCTACTAGCGGAGTTTACAATGAGCAGTTCTTC.

This CDR3 is CASSPSYRGSETQYF. CDR3 DNA sequence: TGTGCCAGCAGCCCCTCTTACAGGGGGTCCGAGACCCAGTACTTC. This chain joins TRBV11-2 and TRBJ2-5; TRBD1 aligns across 8 bases. This CDR3 has 15 residues. CDR1 and CDR2 from the germline V gene are SGHAT and FQNNGV. V dropped 5 bases and J dropped 5; count of bases not matched to a gene: 10.

This clone was seen only a few times. The chain employs TRBV10-1 and TRBJ2-1, with TRBD2 matching over 7 bases. The CDR3 totals 13 residues. From germline, CDR1 is WNHNN and CDR2 SYGVQD (reference sequence). Trimming took 11 bases from V and 0 from J; bases not matched to a gene: 4. In DNA form, the CDR3 reads TGCGCCGTGGGGGGGTTCTCCTACAATGAGCAGTTCTTC. This encodes CAVGGFSYNEQFF.

V usage is TRBV7-9 and J usage is TRBJ2-3, with TRBD2 matching over 7 bases. The ends lost 1 base at V and 0 bases at J; junction bases unmatched: 1. Germline V gene lookup returns CDR1 SEHNR and CDR2 FQNEAQ (reference sequence). This CDR3 has 15 residues. CDR3 DNA: TGTGCCAGCAGCTTAGTGGGGGGGAGCACAGATACGCAGTATTTT. Protein product: CASSLVGGSTDTQYF.

This chain joins TRBV7-9 and TRBJ2-1; D may be TRBD2 (5 bases). CDR3 size: 13 residues. The germline V gene encodes CDR1 SEHNR and CDR2 FQNEAQ (reference sequence). The ends were cut back, 2 bases at V and 7 bases at J, with 9 bases in the middle. The chain's CDR3 is CASSLRRGNEQFF. For the CDR3, the DNA is TGTGCCAGCAGCTTAAGGCGCGGGAATGAGCAGTTCTTC.

This clone was observed a few times. The chain employs TRBV7-2 and TRBJ1-3; 7 bases agree with TRBD1. CDR3 length: 17 amino acids. CDR1 is SGHTA, CDR2 FQGNSA, per germline. V lost 1 base to trimming and J lost 2 bases; unmatched junction nucleotides: 8. As DNA, the CDR3 is TGTGCCAGCAGCTTAGTCGCGACAGGGCGAACTGGAAACACCATATATTTT. Amino acids: CASSLVATGRTGNTIYF.

The gene calls are TRBV6-1 and TRBJ2-1; D possibly corresponds to TRBD1 (6 bases). Trimming removed 2 bases from V and 2 bases from J, with 16 bases in between. The CDR3 runs 17 residues. Germline CDR1 reads MNHNS; CDR2 reads SASEGT. The CDR3: CASSETFRGGPYNEQFF. The CDR3 DNA reads as TGTGCCAGCAGTGAAACGTTCAGAGGGGGTCCCTACAATGAGCAGTTCTTC.

The V gene is TRBV29-1, the J gene TRBJ2-1; tentatively, D is TRBD1 (6 bases). From germline, CDR1 is SQVTM and CDR2 ANQGSEA. Trimming removed 5 bases at V and 8 bases at J, with 16 bases between. The CDR3 contains 13 residues. CDR3 amino acids: CSVYPGVADEQFF. CDR3 sequence (DNA): TGCAGCGTTTACCCAGGGGTTGCCGATGAGCAGTTCTTC.

J is TRBJ1-2 and V is TRBV19; TRBD1 might be the D (6 bases). Germline loops: CDR1 LNHDA, CDR2 SQIVND (reference sequence). The V gene lost 7 bases and the J gene lost 0 bases, with 18 bases spanning the gap. The CDR3 contains 16 residues. CDR3 nucleotides: TGTGCCAGTACCGTAAAGACAGGCCTTGCTAACTATGGCTACACCTTC. Translation: CASTVKTGLANYGYTF.

The V and J genes are TRBV20-1 and TRBJ1-5; TRBD1 matches at 7 bases. J lost 15 bases, V lost 3 bases, and 8 bases had no gene match. CDR1 is DFQATT, CDR2 SNEGSKA, per germline (reference sequence). The CDR3 consists of 11 residues. This chain's CDR3 is CSASRDRVSHF. As DNA, the CDR3 is TGCAGTGCTAGTCGCGACAGGGTTTCGCATTTT.

V and J are TRBV29-1 and TRBJ2-2; D remains ambiguous. Trimming shortened V by 1 base and J by 1 base, and 13 bases separated the two germline ends. Per germline, CDR1 SQVTM and CDR2 ANQGSEA. This CDR3 comprises 16 residues. CDR3: CSVEADTFLNTGELFF. CDR3 coding DNA: TGCAGCGTTGAAGCTGACACCTTCTTGAACACCGGGGAGCTGTTTTTT.

This chain joins TRBV5-6 and TRBJ2-7; D gene uncertain. This CDR3 region has 13 residues. V was trimmed by 3 bases and J by 2 bases, leaving 9 bases between them. CDR1 SGHDT and CDR2 YYEEEE come from the germline V gene. CDR3 sequence reads: CASSYDSPYEQYV. DNA for the CDR3: TGTGCCAGCAGCTATGACTCCCCCTACGAGCAGTACGTC.

The J gene is TRBJ2-7, the V gene TRBV18; 9 bases line up with TRBD2. Germline lookup yields CDR1 KGHSH and CDR2 LQKENI. CDR3 length equals 14 residues. Losses at the gene ends were 2 bases for V and 5 bases for J; bases not matched to a gene: 4. The CDR3 DNA reads TGTGCCAGCTCACCAGGGACTAGCAACCACGAGCAGTACTTC. Encoded protein: CASSPGTSNHEQYF.

The V and J genes are TRBV28 and TRBJ2-2; 7 bases line up with TRBD2. This CDR3 spans 15 amino acids. V shed 2 bases and J 7 bases; nucleotides not matched to a gene: 7. CDR1 is MDHEN, CDR2 SYDVKM, per germline. In DNA, the CDR3 is TGTGCCAGCAGTTTAGGGAGCGGGAAGGACGGGGAGCTGTTTTTT. Its protein is CASSLGSGKDGELFF.

The CDR3 nucleotides are TGTGCCAGCAGCCAAGATCTCACTTCCACGCAGTATTTT. Translation: CASSQDLTSTQYF. The genes are TRBV14 and TRBJ2-3; no clear D. The CDR3 spans 13 residues. CDR1 and CDR2 from the germline V gene are SGHDN and FVKESK. V was trimmed by 0 bases and J by 9 bases, leaving 10 bases between them.

The chain combines TRBV7-9 with TRBJ2-7; 8 positions match TRBD2. J was trimmed by 4 bases and V by 3 bases; bases with no gene match: 8. This CDR3 is 15 amino acids long. The germline V gene encodes CDR1 SEHNR and CDR2 FQNEAQ (reference sequence). The CDR3 coding sequence is TGTGCCAGCAGCTTTAGTAGCGGGAATTTGTACGAGCAGTACTTC. Its protein is CASSFSSGNLYEQYF.

The chain employs TRBV28 and TRBJ1-1; a possible D gene is TRBD1 (6 bases). V was trimmed by 3 bases and J by 7 bases, leaving 18 bases between them. The CDR3 length is 15 residues. Germline CDR1 reads MDHEN; CDR2 reads SYDVKM. The DNA of the CDR3 is TGTGCCAGCAGTTTTGGCACAGGGCTAAGAGTTGAAGCTTTCTTT. Amino acids: CASSFGTGLRVEAFF.

The CDR3 region is CASSTGTSGSTDTQYF. In nucleotides, the CDR3 is TGTGCCAGCAGCACCGGGACTAGCGGAAGCACAGATACGCAGTATTTT. This sequence joins TRBV7-2 and TRBJ2-3, with 11 bases fitting TRBD2. This CDR3 comprises 16 residues. The V segment lost 5 bases and the J segment 0 bases; nucleotides outside the gene matches: 4. The germline V gene encodes CDR1 SGHTA and CDR2 FQGNSA.

This chain uses TRBV5-4 with TRBJ1-6; TRBD1 agrees at 10 bases. V trimming: 0 bases; J trimming: 8 bases; junction bases outside the gene matches: 2. CDR3 length: 15 amino acids. The V gene's germline CDR1 is SGHNT and CDR2 YYREEE (reference sequence). As DNA, the CDR3 is TGTGCCAGCAGCTTGGCCGGGACAGGGGATTCACCCCTCCACTTT. As protein: CASSLAGTGDSPLHF.

The chain combines TRBV7-2 with TRBJ2-7; no reliable D call. CDR1 is SGHTA and CDR2 is FQGNSA in the germline V gene. The CDR3 extends over 13 amino acids. Between the trimmed V and J ends, which lost 3 bases and 1 base, there was a span of 7 bases. CDR3 coding DNA: TGTGCCAGCAGCTTTGACGGGTCCTACGAGCAGTACGTC. The encoded protein is CASSFDGSYEQYV.

This clone was seen once. This chain connects TRBV5-1 to TRBJ2-3, with D maybe TRBD2 (5 bases). V lost 0 bases to trimming and J lost 3 bases, with 5 bases between them. This CDR3 has 13 residues. The germline gives CDR1 SGHRS, CDR2 YFSETQ. DNA of the CDR3: TGCGCCAGCAGCTTGGCGGGAACAGATACGCAGTATTTT. Translating gives CASSLAGTDTQYF.

This clone was seen a single time. This rearrangement joins TRBV19 to TRBJ2-1; TRBD2 agrees at 15 bases. Germline loops: CDR1 LNHDA, CDR2 SQIVND (reference sequence). CDR3 size: 19 residues. Unmatched junction bases numbered 6, after V lost 1 base and J lost 2 bases. The chain's CDR3 is CASSIAGLAGGRTYNEQFF. The CDR3 DNA reads as TGTGCCAGTAGTATAGCGGGACTAGCGGGAGGTAGGACCTACAATGAGCAGTTCTTC.

This clone appeared once. This chain uses TRBV11-2 with TRBJ2-5; 8 nucleotides match TRBD1. The ends lost 5 bases at V and 11 bases at J; junction bases unmatched: 16. The germline gives CDR1 SGHAT, CDR2 FQNNGV. The CDR3 has 15 residues. The CDR3 region is CASSPDRGIVFLQYF. In nucleotides, the CDR3 is TGTGCCAGCAGCCCAGACAGGGGAATCGTGTTTTTGCAGTACTTC.

The chain is built from TRBV28 and TRBJ1-5, with TRBD1 as a possible D gene (6 bases). The germline V gene has CDR1 MDHEN and CDR2 SYDVKM. The CDR3 has 14 residues. The V gene lost 5 bases and the J gene lost 5 bases, with 13 bases spanning the gap. The DNA for the CDR3 is TGTGCCAGCAGTCTCGGACAGATCTATCAGCCCCAGCATTTT. It yields the protein CASSLGQIYQPQHF.

This chain joins TRBV27 and TRBJ2-7; possibly TRBD1 for D (6 bases). CDR3 size: 14 residues. Germline-derived CDR1 and CDR2 are MNHEY and SMNVEV (reference sequence). Trimming took off 7 bases at V and 1 base at J, with 14 bases between the two ends. The CDR3 coding sequence is TGTGCCAGCAACAAGGACAGACAATCCTACGAGCAGTACTTC. Amino acid sequence: CASNKDRQSYEQYF.

This clone was counted a single time. The chain links TRBV27 to TRBJ2-2, with no clear D. The germline V gene encodes CDR1 MNHEY and CDR2 SMNVEV (reference sequence). This CDR3 contains 12 residues. V was cut by 7 bases and J by 6 bases, with 9 bases left in between. The CDR3 DNA reads as TGTGCCAGCAAACTGTCCCCCGGGGAGCTGTTTTTT. Protein: CASKLSPGELFF.

V and J are TRBV30 and TRBJ1-2; D perhaps matches TRBD1 (5 bases). This CDR3 comprises 12 residues. With 2 bases removed from V and 7 bases from J, the gap between germline ends came to 11 bases. In germline, CDR1 is GTSNPN, CDR2 SVGIG (reference sequence). The CDR3 region is CAWSSSGGGYTF. For the CDR3, the DNA is TGTGCCTGGAGTTCTTCGGGGGGTGGCTACACCTTC. Variable domain in full (rest from reference TRBV30 and TRBJ1-2): SQTIHQWPATLVQPVGSPLSLECTVEGTSNPNLYWYRQAAGRGLQLLFYSVGIGQISSEVPQNLSASRPQDRQFILSSKKLLLSDSGFYLCAWSSSGGGYTFGSGTRLTVV.

This clone was seen just once. The rearrangement uses TRBV30 and TRBJ2-7; 7 bases fit TRBD2. The CDR3 runs 14 residues. Per the germline V gene, CDR1 is GTSNPN and CDR2 is SVGIG (reference sequence). The V gene end was trimmed by 0 bases and the J gene end by 0 bases; junction bases not matched to a gene: 2. CDR3 DNA sequence: TGTGCCTGGAGTGTTGGCGGGAGCTCCTACGAGCAGTACGTC. Translating it yields CAWSVGGSSYEQYV.